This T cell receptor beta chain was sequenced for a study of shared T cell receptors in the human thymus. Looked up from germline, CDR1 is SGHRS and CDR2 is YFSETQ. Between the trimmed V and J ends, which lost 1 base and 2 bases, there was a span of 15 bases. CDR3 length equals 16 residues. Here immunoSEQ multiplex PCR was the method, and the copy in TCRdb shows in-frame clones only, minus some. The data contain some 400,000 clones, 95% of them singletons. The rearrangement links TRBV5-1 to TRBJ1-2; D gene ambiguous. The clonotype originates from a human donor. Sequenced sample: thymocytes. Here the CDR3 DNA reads TGCGCCAGCAGCTTGCACAGCCGCCTCAAAAACTATGGCTACACCTTC. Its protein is CASSLHSRLKNYGYTF.